This T cell receptor beta chain derives from a study of identical twins. Template switching created a universal primer site, and the cDNA included unique molecular identifiers. MiXCR, run by TCRdb on the 5' RACE reads, gives a single entry per CDR3 protein. Here the sample spans 450,000 or so distinct CDR3 sequences, roughly 13% being singletons. Healthy Caucasians, and only they, were the donors. The length of the CDR3 is 15 residues. V was cut by 0 bases and J by 2 bases, with 11 bases left in between. Germline-derived CDR1 and CDR2 are SGHVS and FQNEAQ. The sample was also linked to a second study, of yellow fever vaccine responses in identical twins.

Sequenced sample: CD4+ T cells sorted from blood. This receptor was taken from a woman younger than 30 in good health. The chain recombines TRBV7-8 with TRBJ2-7; unclear D gene. CDR3 residues: CASSLAQGFTYEQYF. The CDR3 DNA reads TGTGCCAGCAGCTTAGCGCAAGGGTTCACCTACGAGCAGTACTTC.